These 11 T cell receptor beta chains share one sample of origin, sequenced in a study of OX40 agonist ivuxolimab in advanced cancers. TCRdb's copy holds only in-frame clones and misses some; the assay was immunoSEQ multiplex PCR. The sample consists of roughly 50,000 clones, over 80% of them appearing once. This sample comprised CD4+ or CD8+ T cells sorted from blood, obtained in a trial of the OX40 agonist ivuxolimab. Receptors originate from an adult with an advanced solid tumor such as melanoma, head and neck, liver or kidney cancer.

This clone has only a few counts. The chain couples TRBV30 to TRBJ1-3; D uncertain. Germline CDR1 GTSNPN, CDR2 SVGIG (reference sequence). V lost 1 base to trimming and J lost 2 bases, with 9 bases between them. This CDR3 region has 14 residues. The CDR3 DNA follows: TGTGCCTGGAGTGCGAGATACGCTGGAAACACCATATATTTT. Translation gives CAWSARYAGNTIYF.

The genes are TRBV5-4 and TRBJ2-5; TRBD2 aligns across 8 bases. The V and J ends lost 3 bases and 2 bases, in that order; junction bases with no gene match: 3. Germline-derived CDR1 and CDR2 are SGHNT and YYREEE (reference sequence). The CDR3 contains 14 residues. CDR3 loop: CASSSIAGQETQYF. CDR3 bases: TGTGCCAGCAGCTCGATAGCGGGACAAGAGACCCAGTACTTC.

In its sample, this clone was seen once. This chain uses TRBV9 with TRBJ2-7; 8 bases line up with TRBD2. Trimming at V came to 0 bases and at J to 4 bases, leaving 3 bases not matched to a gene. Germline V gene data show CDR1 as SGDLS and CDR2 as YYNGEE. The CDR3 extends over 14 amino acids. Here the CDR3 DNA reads TGTGCCAGCAGCGTAGGCGGGGGGCAGTACGAGCAGTACTTC. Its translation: CASSVGGGQYEQYF. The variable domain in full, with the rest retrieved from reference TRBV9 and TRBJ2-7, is DSGVTQTPKHLITATGQRVTLRCSPRSGDLSVYWYQQSLDQGLQFLIQYYNGEERAKGNILERFSAQQFPDLHSELNLSSLELGDSALYFCASSVGGGQYEQYFGPGTRLTVT.

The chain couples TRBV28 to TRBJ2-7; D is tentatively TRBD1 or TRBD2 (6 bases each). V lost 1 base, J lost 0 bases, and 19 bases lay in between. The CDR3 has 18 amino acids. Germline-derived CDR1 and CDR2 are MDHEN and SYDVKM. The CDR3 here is CASSLYLAGTLSSYEQYF. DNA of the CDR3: TGTGCCAGCAGTTTATACCTTGCGGGGACACTTTCCTCCTACGAGCAGTACTTC.

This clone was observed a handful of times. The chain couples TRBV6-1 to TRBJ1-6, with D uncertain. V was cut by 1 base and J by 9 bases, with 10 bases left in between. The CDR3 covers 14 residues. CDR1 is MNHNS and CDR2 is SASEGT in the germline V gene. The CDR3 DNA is TGTGCCAGCAGTGAAGACAGCCGTTCTTCACCCCTCCACTTT. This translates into CASSEDSRSSPLHF.

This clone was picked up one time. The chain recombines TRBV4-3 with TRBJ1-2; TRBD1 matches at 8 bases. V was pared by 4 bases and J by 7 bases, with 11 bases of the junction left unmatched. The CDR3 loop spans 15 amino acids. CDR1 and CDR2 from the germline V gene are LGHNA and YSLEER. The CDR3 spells CASSLWDRKEGGYTF. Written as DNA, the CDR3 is TGCGCCAGCAGCCTGTGGGACAGGAAAGAGGGTGGCTACACCTTC.

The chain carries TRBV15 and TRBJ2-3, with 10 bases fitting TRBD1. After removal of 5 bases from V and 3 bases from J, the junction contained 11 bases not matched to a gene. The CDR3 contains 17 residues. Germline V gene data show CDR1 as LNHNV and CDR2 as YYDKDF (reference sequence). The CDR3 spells CATSGAGRDRGTDTQYF. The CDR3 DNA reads TGTGCCACCAGCGGTGCGGGTCGGGACAGGGGAACAGATACGCAGTATTTT.

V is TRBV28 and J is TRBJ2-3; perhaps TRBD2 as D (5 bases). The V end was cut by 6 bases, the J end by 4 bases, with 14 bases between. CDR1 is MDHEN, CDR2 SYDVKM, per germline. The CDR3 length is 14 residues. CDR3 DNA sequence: TGTGCCAGCAGCTCCCATGACGGGGCAGATACGCAGTATTTT. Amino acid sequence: CASSSHDGADTQYF. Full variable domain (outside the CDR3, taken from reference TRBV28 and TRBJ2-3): DVKVTQSSRYLVKRTGEKVFLECVQDMDHENMFWYRQDPGLGLRLIYFSYDVKMKEKGDIPEGYSVSREKKERFSLILESASTNQTSMYLCASSSHDGADTQYFGPGTRLTVL.

Written as DNA, the CDR3 is TGCGCCAGCAGCTACAACAAACCTAACTATGGCTACACCTTC. This translates into CASSYNKPNYGYTF. This chain links TRBV5-1 with TRBJ1-2; D is ambiguous. The length of the CDR3 is 14 residues. Germline V gene sequence: CDR1 SGHRS, CDR2 YFSETQ. Trimming took off 3 bases at V and 0 bases at J, with 9 bases between the two ends.

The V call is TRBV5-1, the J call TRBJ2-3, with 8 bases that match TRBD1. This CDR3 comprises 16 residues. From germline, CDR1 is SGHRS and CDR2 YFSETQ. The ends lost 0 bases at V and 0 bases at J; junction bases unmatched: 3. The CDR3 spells CASSLAGGVSTDTQYF. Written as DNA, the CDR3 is TGCGCCAGCAGCTTGGCAGGGGGCGTTAGCACAGATACGCAGTATTTT. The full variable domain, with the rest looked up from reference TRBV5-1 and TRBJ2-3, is KAGVTQTPRYLIKTRGQQVTLSCSPISGHRSVSWYQQTPGQGLQFLFEYFSETQRNKGNFPGRFSGRQFSNSRSEMNVSTLELGDSALYLCASSLAGGVSTDTQYFGPGTRLTVL.

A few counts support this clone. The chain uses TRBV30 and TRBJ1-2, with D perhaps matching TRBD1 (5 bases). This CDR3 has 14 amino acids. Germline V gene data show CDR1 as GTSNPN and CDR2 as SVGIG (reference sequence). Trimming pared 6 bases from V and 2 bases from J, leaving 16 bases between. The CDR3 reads CACTTRGWNYGYTF. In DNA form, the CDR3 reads TGTGCCTGTACGACCCGGGGGTGGAACTATGGCTACACCTTC.